This T cell receptor beta chain was identified during a study of T-cell reconstitution after alpha-beta-depleted transplantation in children. Molecular barcoding with unique molecular identifiers was used for the TCRbeta library. TCRdb reanalysed the PCR reads using MiXCR and keeps one entry per CDR3 protein. The table has around 130,000 distinct CDR3 sequences, 8.5% to 10% seen once. Deletions cut 2 bases from V and 4 bases from J, with 17 bases between. The CDR3 totals 16 residues. The source of this sequence is a girl under three years old who had a stem cell transplant for combined immunodeficiency, so the T cells may come from the graft donor. Sequences were derived from PBMCs, mostly from graft donor cells, sampled 180 days after TCRalphabeta/CD19-depleted stem cell transplant. The chain recombines TRBV12-3 or TRBV12-4 with TRBJ1-2, with D unresolved. CDR3 residues: CASSLSGSRTLYGYTF. CDR3 sequence (DNA): TGTGCCAGCAGTTTATCTGGCTCCAGGACCCTCTATGGCTACACCTTC.